The clone carrying this T cell receptor beta chain was recorded at least ten times. As yet, its antigen is unknown. The sample comes from a study of Graves' ophthalmopathy and Graves' hyperthyroidism. The germline V and J ends were trimmed by 6 bases and 0 bases, with 12 bases remaining between them. CDR3 length equals 15 residues. Germline values: CDR1 SGHTA, CDR2 FQGNSA. The authors isolated PBMCs from around 10 ml of fresh peripheral blood. Broader study findings: Most thyroid clonotypes with frequency above 0.001 were detected in blood too.

The authors amplified TCR beta CDR3 regions from RNA transcripts. An opening RT-PCR round employed HTBI primers and preceded a second-round multiplex PCR. TCRdb recomputed calls from the multiplex PCR reads with MiXCR, one row per CDR3 protein. The sample lists 360,000 or so distinct CDR3 sequences, around 19% occurring once. The material sequenced was peripheral blood. The rearrangement joins TRBV7-2 to TRBJ1-3, with D perhaps matching TRBD1 (6 bases). This TCR was recovered from a woman aged 18-30 years with Graves' ophthalmopathy. CDR3 region: CASRTGPSSGNTIYF. Here the CDR3 DNA reads TGTGCCAGCAGGACAGGACCAAGCTCTGGAAACACCATATATTTT. Together with reference TRBV7-2 and TRBJ1-3, the CDR3 gives the full variable domain: GAGVSQSPSNKVTEKGKDVELRCDPISGHTALYWYRQSLGQGLEFLIYFQGNSAPDKSGLPSDRFSAERTGGSVSTLTIQRTQQEDSAVYLCASRTGPSSGNTIYFGEGSWLTVV.